The clone carrying this TCR beta chain was counted a few times. Its target is not known. The sample originates from a study of cytomegalovirus exposure and HLA in healthy donors. Per the germline V gene, CDR1 is SEHNR and CDR2 is FQNEAQ (reference sequence). The CDR3 has 14 amino acids. V dropped 5 bases and J dropped 8 bases, with 18 bases sitting between them. Study-wide points: Most of the CMV-associated TCR beta chains (in a later analysis) appeared to be HLA-restricted. Highest at DRB1 and lowest at HLA-C, TCR association rates differed among HLA loci in a later analysis. An assumption of roughly uniform sequencing depth across donors underlay the presence/absence analyses.

PCR amplification relied on 60 Vbeta primers (plus 13 Jbeta primers). The assay was immunoSEQ multiplex PCR, and TCRdb's table has in-frame clones only and misses some. The sample has about 31,000 clones, around nine tenths seen once; the top ten hold around 3%. The TCR was taken from a boy aged 10-17 years in good health and CMV-seronegative. The J gene is TRBJ1-2, the V gene TRBV7-9, with D possibly TRBD1 on 5 matching bases. Sequencing was performed on PBMCs. The CDR3 loop is CASSPGLLGDGYTF. The CDR3 DNA reads TGTGCCAGCAGCCCCGGACTACTTGGGGACGGCTACACCTTC.